Below, one TCR beta chain is given with its context. The CDR3 runs 16 residues. Unmatched junction bases numbered 12, after V lost 7 bases and J lost 4 bases. The V gene's germline CDR1 is SGHRS and CDR2 YFSETQ. This entry is derived from a study of CD8+ T cells in alopecia areata. Following extraction, RNA underwent reverse transcription to cDNA, which served as the sequencing template. Clones were read by immunoSEQ multiplex PCR, and TCRdb kept only the in-frame ones, dropping some. The data contain hundreds of thousands of clones, less than 45% of them singletons. Treatment denoted: oral pan-JAK inhibitor, 5-10 mg twice daily.

The chain joins TRBV5-1 to TRBJ2-2, with TRBD2 matching 8 bases. Specimen: CD4+ T cells sorted from blood, collected between weeks 30 and 35, from a patient treated with tofacitinib. This TCR came from a human donor with alopecia areata. The CDR3 reads CASAQREGLGTGELFF. CDR3 DNA: TGCGCCAGCGCCCAACGGGAGGGCCTTGGCACCGGGGAGCTGTTTTTT.